This T cell receptor (beta chain) emerged from a study of shared clonotypes between healthy human individuals. TCRdb's copy holds only in-frame clones and misses some; the assay was immunoSEQ multiplex PCR. The sample contains about 870,000 clones, roughly 92% of which appear only once. Naive CD8 cells were CD45RO-negative, positively selected for CCR7, excluding terminally differentiated effector memory CD45RA+ cells. The CDR3 is made up of 18 amino acids. CDR1 SEHNR and CDR2 FQNEAQ come from the germline V gene (reference sequence). J lost 0 bases, V lost 6 bases, and 8 bases had no gene match. J is TRBJ2-7 and V is TRBV7-9, with TRBD2 matching over 16 bases. The receptor was isolated from a young man in good health. Specimen: naive CD8+ T cells sorted from blood. CDR3 loop: CASRPGLAGGGRSYEQYF. CDR3 nucleotides: TGTGCCAGCAGACCGGGACTAGCGGGAGGGGGACGCTCCTACGAGCAGTACTTC.